The clone carrying this T cell receptor (beta chain) appeared once. This record comes from a study of control samples from healthy donors and cancer patients. The protocol was immunoSEQ multiplex PCR, while the TCRdb copy is restricted to in-frame clones and leaves out a portion. The data show 40,000 or so clones, with approximately 89% seen just once and roughly 23% held by the top ten. Germline V CDR1 and CDR2: SGHRS, YFSETQ. The CDR3 is 16 residues long. V lost 1 base and J 2 bases, leaving 15 bases between the germline ends. This receptor was taken from a woman aged 40 to 49 with head and neck cancer. The specimen was PBMCs. The chain joins TRBV5-1 to TRBJ1-1; possibly TRBD1 for D (5 bases). The CDR3 nucleotides read TGCGCCAGCAGCTTGACCACCGGGACGCCAAACACTGAAGCTTTCTTT. Its protein product is CASSLTTGTPNTEAFF.